The source of this TCR beta chain is a study of beta chain features in type 1 diabetes. Study as a whole: Patients did not differ from healthy donors in age, gender or cell yield. Examination spanned roughly 110 million sorted cells from all samples.

cDNA synthesis used the whole RNA isolate, giving expressed TCRB sequences. The read count averaged approximately 3.5 million across naive, central memory and regulatory T cell samples. The assay was immunoSEQ multiplex PCR, and TCRdb's table has in-frame clones only and misses some. The sample lists 130,000 to 150,000 clones, 40% to 55% seen once, with around 0.39% in the top ten. Markers CD45RO/CCR7/CD25/CD127/CD95/CD27 served to sort CD4+ naive, central memory, regulatory and stem cell-like memory cells. Germline CDR1 is SGHDN and CDR2 is FVKESK. The CDR3 runs to 14 residues. The V end was cut by 4 bases, the J end by 8 bases, with 17 bases between.

Source material: Tregs from blood. The sequence came from a young man in good health. The chain carries TRBV14 and TRBJ1-2; D is possibly TRBD1 (6 bases). CDR3 in DNA: TGTGCCAGCAGCCGACTACAGGGACGGGGCGGCTACACCTTC. Its protein product is CASSRLQGRGGYTF.